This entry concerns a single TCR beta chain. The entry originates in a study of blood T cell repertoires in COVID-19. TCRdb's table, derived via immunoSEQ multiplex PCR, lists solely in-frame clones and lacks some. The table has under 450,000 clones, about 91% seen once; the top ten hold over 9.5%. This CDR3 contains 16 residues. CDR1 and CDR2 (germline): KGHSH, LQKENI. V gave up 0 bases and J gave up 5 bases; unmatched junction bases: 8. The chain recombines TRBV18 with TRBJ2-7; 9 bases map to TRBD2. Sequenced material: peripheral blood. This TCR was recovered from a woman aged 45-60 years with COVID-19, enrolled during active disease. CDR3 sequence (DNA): TGTGCCAGCTCACCACCGGTTGAGCTAGCGGGGAACGAGCAGTACTTC. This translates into CASSPPVELAGNEQYF.